This TCR beta chain derives from a study of beta chain features in type 1 diabetes (dated by TCRdb to 2016 to 2019). About the full investigation: No differences in mean age, gender distribution, total cell number or subset yield were found between patients and healthy donors. A total of approximately 99,000,000 sorted cells were examined across all samples, and RNA yield correlated strongly with the number of cells per subset. In the study, recently diagnosed type 1 diabetes patients and matched healthy donors were compared on the TCRB repertoires of their sorted circulating CD4+ T cell subsets. Naive and central memory subsets were obtained from all 30 or so donors, but regulatory and stem cell-like memory subsets were isolated from only 8 patients and roughly 8 healthy donors.

From its cysteine to its phenylalanine, the CDR3 spans 13 amino acids. The entry retains the CDR3 DNA only, 39 bases that are in frame from base 1. The germline V gene supplies CDR1 SGHAT and CDR2 FQNNGV. Trimming takes 3 bases off V and 2 bases off J; junction bases not matched to a gene: 0. Broader findings and caveats from the paper: Shorter templates might have been favored by PCR, but patient and control samples were amplified and corrected together, so both groups would have been affected equally by any skew. At VDJ recombination sites, patients with type 1 diabetes made fewer insertions and deleted more nucleotides, a pattern implying thymic rearrangement abnormalities. Because cDNA was sequenced instead of genomic DNA, highly expressing activated cells could be over-represented, though the groups showed no difference in activation or CD3 levels. Type 1 diabetes patients showed a moderate but significant shortening of TCRB CDR3 length in all four CD4+ subsets. The naive, central memory and regulatory TCRB repertoires appeared to resemble one another more closely among patients than among healthy donors. HLA sub-analyses involved small numbers of individuals, so any influence of HLA type on TCRB rearrangement remained unresolved.

Each donor gave one peripheral blood draw, roughly 120 mL on average, collected into heparinised tubes. A BD FACSAria II and a panel including CD45RO, CCR7, CD25, CD127, CD95 and CD27 were used to sort naive, central memory, regulatory and stem cell-like memory CD4+ T cells. Every sorted population had a purity above 98%. PBMCs were separated immediately by Lymphoprep density gradient centrifugation and were stained directly, without being cultured. Samples were stained and sorted in pairs, with one healthy donor and one patient per experiment, so that batch effects were minimized. The High Capacity cDNA Reverse Transcription Kit was used to reverse transcribe all of the isolated RNA, meaning that expressed TCRB transcripts were what got sequenced. Deep immunoSEQ sequencing was performed on naive, central memory and regulatory T cell samples, with an average of roughly 3.5 million total reads per sample. Sorted cells were lysed in RLT buffer, and RNA was extracted using DNase-treated RNeasy Micro or Mini kits according to cell number. Each cell subset was processed separately to prevent cross-contamination, with patient and healthy donor samples processed together. The immunoSEQ multiplex PCR was used to amplify TCRB sequences from cDNA, generating 87-bp fragments that spanned the CDR3 region. Sequencing of the amplicons was performed on the Illumina HiSeq platform. The source study handled its data this way. PCR bias was computationally corrected using synthetic template baselines, reads within Hamming distance 2 were collapsed, and singletons that could not be merged were discarded. Reads were aligned against IMGT to assign V, D and J genes, CDR3 length and insertions or deletions at six rearrangement sites. Within each subset, clonotype counts were normalized to sorted cell number, and only after that were true diversity and Gini coefficients computed with the tcR R package. Repertoire sharing was quantified using the overlap coefficient calculated on TCRB nucleotide sequences. As a proxy for the pre-selection repertoire, out-of-frame TCRB sequences from naive cells were analyzed. TCRdb holds this immuneACCESS table with in-frame rearrangements only. Some clones are missing; in checked studies, unresolved V genes explain under half, and the rest has no known cause. V and J calls and clone size are copied from that table; D and trimming were computed from the DNA. The sample yields a few hundred thousand clones; roughly a tenth were counted once. The ten largest clones take up 0.017% of the sample.

Points on this clone: Its antigen remains unidentified. Nothing much larger sits one base from this clone, and base qualities are not available.

What was sequenced was naive CD4+ T cells from blood. Interpreted using the paper, the cell subset or site label stands for: true naive CD4+ T cells. This clonotype was sampled from a man younger than 45 with type 1 diabetes. The chain couples TRBV11-2 to TRBJ2-7, and 8 junctional nucleotides match TRBD1. The CDR3 reads as follows: CASSLTGAYEQYF. The nucleotide sequence is given as TGTGCCAGCAGCTTGACAGGGGCCTACGAGCAGTACTTC.